One sample yielded the 8 T cell receptor beta chains listed below, sequenced in a study of OX40 agonist ivuxolimab in advanced cancers. Libraries were prepared by immunoSEQ multiplex PCR; TCRdb keeps only in-frame clonotypes and omits some of them. The sample includes approximately 70,000 clones, about 93% seen only once; the top ten take around 0.4%. This specimen was CD4+ or CD8+ T cells sorted from blood, taken in a trial of the OX40 agonist ivuxolimab. The receptors stem from an adult with an advanced solid tumor such as melanoma, head and neck, liver or kidney cancer.

This chain links TRBV6-6 with TRBJ1-5, with no clear D. The CDR3 sequence is 12 residues long. The V gene's germline CDR1 is MNHNY and CDR2 SVGAGI (reference sequence). Trimming left V 2 bases short and J 6 bases short, with 5 bases between. CDR3 coding DNA: TGTGCCAGCAGTTACCCTAGTCAGCCCCAGCATTTT. As protein: CASSYPSQPQHF.

The chain joins TRBV5-1 to TRBJ1-4; D is unresolved. This CDR3 region has 13 residues. The V and J ends lost 7 bases and 8 bases respectively, with 15 bases between them. Looked up from germline, CDR1 is SGHRS and CDR2 is YFSETQ. The CDR3 sequence: CASASTPGEKLFF. The DNA for the CDR3 is TGCGCCAGCGCCTCCACCCCGGGGGAAAAACTGTTTTTT.

J is TRBJ1-5 and V is TRBV30; a weak D match, TRBD1 (6 bases). This CDR3 is 15 amino acids long. CDR1 GTSNPN and CDR2 SVGIG come from the germline V gene (reference sequence). Between the trimmed V and J ends, which lost 0 bases and 0 bases, there was a span of 9 bases. CDR3 sequence: CAWSVKGVSNQPQHF. As DNA, the CDR3 is TGTGCCTGGAGTGTCAAGGGGGTTAGCAATCAGCCCCAGCATTTT.

The gene calls are TRBV19 and TRBJ2-1; TRBD2 matches at 12 bases. J was trimmed by 4 bases and V by 8 bases; bases with no gene match: 3. This CDR3 spans 14 amino acids. Germline-derived CDR1 and CDR2 are LNHDA and SQIVND (reference sequence). The CDR3 sequence is CASRTSGIYNEQFF. Here the CDR3 DNA reads TGTGCCAGTCGGACTAGCGGGATTTACAATGAGCAGTTCTTC.

This chain joins TRBV25-1 and TRBJ1-1; D is ambiguous. Germline V gives CDR1 MGHDK, CDR2 SYGVNS. V lost 3 bases to trimming and J lost 0 bases, with 8 bases between them. The CDR3 extends over 14 amino acids. CDR3 region: CASSESRVNTEAFF. The CDR3 DNA reads TGTGCCAGCAGTGAGAGTAGAGTGAACACTGAAGCTTTCTTT. Full variable domain (remainder filled in from reference TRBV25-1 and TRBJ1-1): EADIYQTPRYLVIGTGKKITLECSQTMGHDKMYWYQQDPGMELHLIHYSYGVNSTEKGDLSSESTVSRIRTEHFPLTLESARPSHTSQYLCASSESRVNTEAFFGQGTRLTVV.

The CDR3 nucleotides are TGTGCCAGCAGATTACCAGGGTCACACGGGGAGCTGTTTTTT. Translated: CASRLPGSHGELFF. V usage is TRBV11-2 and J usage is TRBJ2-2; the D gene is possibly TRBD1 (5 bases). CDR1 is SGHAT and CDR2 is FQNNGV in the germline V gene. This CDR3 spans 14 amino acids. The germline V and J ends were trimmed by 6 bases and 7 bases, with 15 bases remaining between them. The full variable domain, rest sourced from reference TRBV11-2 and TRBJ2-2, is EAGVAQSPRYKIIEKRQSVAFWCNPISGHATLYWYQQILGQGPKLLIQFQNNGVVDDSQLPKDRFSAERLKGVDSTLKIQPAKLEDSAVYLCASRLPGSHGELFFGEGSRLTVL.

The V call is TRBV18, the J call TRBJ1-2; no clear D gene. The germline gives CDR1 KGHSH, CDR2 LQKENI. The V end lost 2 bases, the J end lost 1 base, and 5 bases lay between the germline ends. The CDR3 has 13 amino acids. In nucleotides, the CDR3 is TGTGCCAGCTCACCAGGAGATAACTATGGCTACACCTTC. This sequence encodes CASSPGDNYGYTF.

The genes are TRBV7-9 and TRBJ1-1; a weak D match, TRBD1 (6 bases). The germline V gene has CDR1 SEHNR and CDR2 FQNEAQ (reference sequence). The CDR3 extends over 14 amino acids. The ends were cut back, 5 bases at V and 2 bases at J, with 12 bases in the middle. CDR3 DNA sequence: TGTGCCAGCAGCGTCAGAGGGGGAAACACTGAAGCTTTCTTT. Translating gives CASSVRGGNTEAFF.